This T cell receptor beta chain is drawn from a study of human T cells and chemical hapten exposure. Background on the study: Skin of the upper inner arm, around 2 cm by around 2 cm, received 2% DPC for sensitization. Predominantly women, the patients had alopecia areata, totalis or universalis.

This clonotype was seen repeatedly, ten times or more. The V end was cut by 3 bases, the J end by 6 bases, with 7 bases between. CDR1 and CDR2 from the germline V gene are SGHRS and YFSETQ. This CDR3 is 12 amino acids long. Time point meaning: patch test 3, about 24 weeks after DPC sensitization. Treatment here: therapeutic diphenylcyclopropenone sensitization with weekly scalp DPC. Total RNA extraction was carried out from unfractionated whole blood. TCRdb re-analysed the RACE reads in MiXCR, keeping a single row per CDR3 protein. The sample lists roughly 130,000 distinct CDR3 sequences, about 10% seen once, with around 2.4% in the top ten.

The chain joins TRBV5-1 to TRBJ2-1; the D gene could be TRBD1 or TRBD2 (5 bases each). The input for sequencing was whole blood, taken in connection with sensitization to the hapten diphenylcyclopropenone (DPC). This TCR came from a woman between 50 and 59 years old with alopecia areata. Some clones in this sample may be carry-over from other donors' samples. CDR3 nucleotide sequence: TGCGCCAGCAGCTCTGGGGGCAATGAGCAGTTCTTC. Its translation is CASSSGGNEQFF.